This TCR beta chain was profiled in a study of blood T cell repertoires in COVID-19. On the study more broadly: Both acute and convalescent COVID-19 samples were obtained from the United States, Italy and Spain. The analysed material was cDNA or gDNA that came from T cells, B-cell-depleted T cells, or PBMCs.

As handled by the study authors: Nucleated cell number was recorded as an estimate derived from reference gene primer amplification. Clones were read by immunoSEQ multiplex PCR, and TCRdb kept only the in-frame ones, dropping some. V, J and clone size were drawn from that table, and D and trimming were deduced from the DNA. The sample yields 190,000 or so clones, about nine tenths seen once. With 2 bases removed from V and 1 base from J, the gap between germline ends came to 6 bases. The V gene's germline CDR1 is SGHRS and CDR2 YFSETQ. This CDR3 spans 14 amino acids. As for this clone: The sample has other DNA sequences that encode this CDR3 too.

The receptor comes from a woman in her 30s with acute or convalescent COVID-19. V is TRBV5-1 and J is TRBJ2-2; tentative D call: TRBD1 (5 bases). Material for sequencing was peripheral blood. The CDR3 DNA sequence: TGCGCCAGCAGCTTTCAGGGGAACACCGGGGAGCTGTTTTTT. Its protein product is CASSFQGNTGELFF.